Below, 10 T cell receptor beta chains from the same sample are listed, as sequenced in a study of cytomegalovirus exposure and HLA in healthy donors. PCR was performed using 60 Vbeta and 13 Jbeta primers. The protocol was immunoSEQ multiplex PCR, while the TCRdb copy is restricted to in-frame clones and leaves out a portion. The data hold some 100,000 clones, with around 80% observed a single time. Sequenced: PBMCs. The source of these receptors is a male donor in good health and CMV-seropositive.

J is TRBJ1-6 and V is TRBV28; 10 bases agree with TRBD1. Germline V gene data show CDR1 as MDHEN and CDR2 as SYDVKM. With V trimmed by 5 bases and J by 10 bases, 5 bases remained unmatched. This CDR3 comprises 14 residues. DNA for the CDR3: TGTGCCAGCAGTCGACAGGGGGCGAAATCACCCCTCCACTTT. Amino acid sequence: CASSRQGAKSPLHF.

The table lists this clone with a few counts. The CDR3 sequence is CASSQERGHTEAFF. CDR3 sequence (DNA): TGTGCCAGCAGCCAAGAAAGGGGCCACACTGAAGCTTTCTTT. The chain is built from TRBV4-2 and TRBJ1-1, with TRBD1 as a possible D gene (5 bases). The CDR3 sequence is 14 residues long. The germline CDR1 and CDR2 sequences are LGHNA and YNFKEQ. The germline V and J ends were trimmed by 0 bases and 3 bases, with 8 bases remaining between them.

This clone came up a few times. The chain has TRBV13 and TRBJ1-1, with no clear D. Germline CDR1 is PRHDT and CDR2 is FYEKMQ (reference sequence). The V gene lost 4 bases and the J gene lost 4 bases, with 10 bases spanning the gap. This CDR3 contains 13 residues. This CDR3 reads CASSSRPGTEAFF. CDR3 DNA: TGTGCCAGCAGCTCCCGGCCGGGCACTGAAGCTTTCTTT. Supplemented by reference TRBV13 and TRBJ1-1, the full variable domain reads AAGVIQSPRHLIKEKRETATLKCYPIPRHDTVYWYQQGPGQDPQFLISFYEKMQSDKGSIPDRFSAQQFSDYHSELNMSSLELGDSALYFCASSSRPGTEAFFGQGTRLTVV.

The V gene is TRBV7-2, the J gene TRBJ1-2; 8 nucleotides match TRBD1. Germline assignment: CDR1 SGHTA and CDR2 FQGNSA. The CDR3 has 14 amino acids. Germline trimming cut 5 bases from V and 7 bases from J; bases unmatched to any gene: 9. CDR3 loop: CASSTRTGSRGYTF. The DNA for the CDR3 is TGTGCCAGCAGCACGAGGACAGGGTCTCGTGGCTACACCTTC.

This sequence joins TRBV9 and TRBJ1-3; maybe TRBD1 (6 bases). The V gene lost 4 bases and the J gene lost 2 bases, with 19 bases spanning the gap. Germline loops: CDR1 SGDLS, CDR2 YYNGEE. The CDR3 has 17 residues. CDR3 sequence: CASSLPAGGLTGNTIYF. The CDR3 bases are TGTGCCAGCAGCCTTCCAGCCGGGGGGCTTACTGGAAACACCATATATTTT.

The chain uses TRBV7-8 and TRBJ2-7, with D perhaps TRBD2 (5 bases). Germline loops: CDR1 SGHVS, CDR2 FQNEAQ. The CDR3 loop spans 14 amino acids. Trimming took 5 bases from V and 6 from J, leaving 17 bases between them. In DNA form, the CDR3 reads TGTGCCAGCAGCCTCGGATCCGCGGGCGTCGAGCAGTACTTC. This codes for CASSLGSAGVEQYF.

V and J are TRBV4-1 and TRBJ2-7, with 7 bases lining up with TRBD1. CDR1 is MGHRA and CDR2 is YSYEKL in the germline V gene. V lost 2 bases, J lost 4 bases, and 8 bases stayed unmatched. The CDR3 loop spans 15 amino acids. This chain's CDR3 is CASSQWAQGNYEQYF. The CDR3, as DNA: TGCGCCAGCAGCCAATGGGCACAGGGGAATTACGAGCAGTACTTC.

V usage is TRBV10-3 and J usage is TRBJ1-6, with 8 bases that match TRBD1. The CDR3 spans 14 residues. CDR1 and CDR2 from the germline V gene are ENHRY and SYGVKD. The V segment lost 7 bases and the J segment 8 bases; nucleotides outside the gene matches: 7. The CDR3 DNA is TGTGCCATCAAACCTACAGGGGGTGATTCACCCCTCCACTTT. It encodes CAIKPTGGDSPLHF.

This clone was observed a handful of times. The rearrangement uses TRBV1 and TRBJ2-1; the D segment call TRBD2 is taken from the table without a DNA check. TRBV1 counts as a pseudogene. The CDR3 length is 14 residues. The CDR3 DNA is TGCACCAGCAGCCAAGAGTGGACTCCAAGGGAGCAGTTCTTC. It is translated as CTSSQEWTPREQFF.

J is TRBJ2-2 and V is TRBV6-1, with TRBD2 identical over 11 bases. Trimming took 4 bases from V and 3 from J; bases not matched to a gene: 4. The CDR3 extends over 16 amino acids. CDR1 and CDR2 from the germline V gene are MNHNS and SASEGT. This chain's CDR3 is CASSGGSGGDTGELFF. CDR3 nucleotides: TGTGCCAGCAGTGGTGGTAGCGGGGGGGACACCGGGGAGCTGTTTTTT.